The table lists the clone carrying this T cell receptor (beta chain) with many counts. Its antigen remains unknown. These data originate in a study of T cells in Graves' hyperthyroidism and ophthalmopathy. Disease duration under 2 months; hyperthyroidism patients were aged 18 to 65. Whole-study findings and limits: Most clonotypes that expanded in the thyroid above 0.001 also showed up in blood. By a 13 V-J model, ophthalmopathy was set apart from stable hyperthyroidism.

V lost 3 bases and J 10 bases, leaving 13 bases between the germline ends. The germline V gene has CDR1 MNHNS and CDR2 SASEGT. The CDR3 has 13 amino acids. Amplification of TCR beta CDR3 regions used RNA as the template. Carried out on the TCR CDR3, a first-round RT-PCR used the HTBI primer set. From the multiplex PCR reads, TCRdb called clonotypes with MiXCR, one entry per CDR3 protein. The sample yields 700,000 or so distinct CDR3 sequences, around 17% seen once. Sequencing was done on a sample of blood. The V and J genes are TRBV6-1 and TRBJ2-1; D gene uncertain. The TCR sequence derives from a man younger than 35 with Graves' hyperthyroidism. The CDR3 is CASSDPSVGEQFF. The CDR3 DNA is TGTGCCAGCAGTGACCCCTCCGTTGGGGAGCAGTTCTTC.